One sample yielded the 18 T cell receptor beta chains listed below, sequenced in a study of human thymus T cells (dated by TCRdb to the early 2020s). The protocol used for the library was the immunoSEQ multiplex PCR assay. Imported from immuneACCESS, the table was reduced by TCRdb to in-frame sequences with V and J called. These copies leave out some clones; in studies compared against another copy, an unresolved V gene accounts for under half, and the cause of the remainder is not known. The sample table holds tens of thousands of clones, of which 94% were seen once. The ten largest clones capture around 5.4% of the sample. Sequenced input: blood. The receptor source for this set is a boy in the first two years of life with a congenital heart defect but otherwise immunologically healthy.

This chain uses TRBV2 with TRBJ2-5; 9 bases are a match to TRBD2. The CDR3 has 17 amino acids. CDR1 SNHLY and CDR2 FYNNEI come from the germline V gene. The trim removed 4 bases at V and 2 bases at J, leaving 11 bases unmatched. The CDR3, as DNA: TGTGCCAGCAGTGGACGACTAAGACTAGCGGTTCAAGAGACCCAGTACTTC. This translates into CASSGRLRLAVQETQYF.

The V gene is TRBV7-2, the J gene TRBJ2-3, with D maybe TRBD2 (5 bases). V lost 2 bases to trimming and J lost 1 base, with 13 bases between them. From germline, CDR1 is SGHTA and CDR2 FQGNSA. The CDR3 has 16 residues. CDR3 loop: CASSLQALGGTDTQYF. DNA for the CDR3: TGTGCCAGCAGCTTACAGGCCCTCGGGGGCACAGATACGCAGTATTTT.

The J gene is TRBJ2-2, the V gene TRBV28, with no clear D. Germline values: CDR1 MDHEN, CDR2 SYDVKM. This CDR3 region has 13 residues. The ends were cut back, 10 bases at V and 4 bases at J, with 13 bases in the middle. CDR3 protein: CATSRITTGELFF. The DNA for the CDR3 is TGTGCCACATCGCGAATAACCACCGGGGAGCTGTTTTTT.

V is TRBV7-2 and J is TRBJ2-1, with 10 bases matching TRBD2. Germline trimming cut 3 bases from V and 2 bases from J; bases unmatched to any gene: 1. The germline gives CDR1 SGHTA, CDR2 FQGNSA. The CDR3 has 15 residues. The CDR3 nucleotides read TGTGCCAGCAGCTTTACTAGCGGGACCTACAATGAGCAGTTCTTC. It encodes CASSFTSGTYNEQFF.

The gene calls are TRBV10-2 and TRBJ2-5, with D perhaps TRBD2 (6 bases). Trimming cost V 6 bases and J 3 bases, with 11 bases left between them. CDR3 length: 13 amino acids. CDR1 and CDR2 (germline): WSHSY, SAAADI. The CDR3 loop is CASRGRGKETQYF. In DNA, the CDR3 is TGCGCCAGCAGGGGGCGGGGTAAAGAGACCCAGTACTTC.

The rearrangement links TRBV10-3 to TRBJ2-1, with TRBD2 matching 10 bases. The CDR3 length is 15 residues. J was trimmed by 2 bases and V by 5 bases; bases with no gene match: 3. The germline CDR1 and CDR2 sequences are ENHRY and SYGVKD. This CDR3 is CAISISGGAYNEQFF. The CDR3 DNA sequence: TGTGCCATCAGTATCAGCGGGGGGGCCTACAATGAGCAGTTCTTC.

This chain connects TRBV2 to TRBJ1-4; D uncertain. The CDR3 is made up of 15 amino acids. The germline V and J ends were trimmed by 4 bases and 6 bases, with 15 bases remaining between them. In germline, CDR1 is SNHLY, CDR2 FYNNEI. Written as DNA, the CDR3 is TGTGCCAGCAGTGCCTTGAAAGTTGGACATGAAAAACTGTTTTTT. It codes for CASSALKVGHEKLFF.

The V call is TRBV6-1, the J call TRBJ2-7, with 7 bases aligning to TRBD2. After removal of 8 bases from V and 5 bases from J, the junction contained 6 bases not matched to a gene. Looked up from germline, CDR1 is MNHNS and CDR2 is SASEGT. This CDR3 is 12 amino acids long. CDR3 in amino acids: CASSPTSDEQYF. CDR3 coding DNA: TGTGCCAGCTCCCCAACTAGCGACGAGCAGTACTTC.

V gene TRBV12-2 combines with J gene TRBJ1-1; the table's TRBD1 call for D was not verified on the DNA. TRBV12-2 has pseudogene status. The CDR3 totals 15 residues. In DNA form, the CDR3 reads TGTGCAAGTCGACCACCTGGACAGCCGAACACTGAAGCTTTCTTT. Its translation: CASRPPGQPNTEAFF.

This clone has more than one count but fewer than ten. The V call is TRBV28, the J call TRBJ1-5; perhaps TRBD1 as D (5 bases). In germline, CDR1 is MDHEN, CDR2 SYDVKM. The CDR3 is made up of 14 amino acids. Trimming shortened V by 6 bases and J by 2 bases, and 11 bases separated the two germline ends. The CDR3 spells CASRTVGGNQPQHF. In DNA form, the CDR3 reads TGTGCCAGCAGGACAGTTGGTGGCAATCAGCCCCAGCATTTT.

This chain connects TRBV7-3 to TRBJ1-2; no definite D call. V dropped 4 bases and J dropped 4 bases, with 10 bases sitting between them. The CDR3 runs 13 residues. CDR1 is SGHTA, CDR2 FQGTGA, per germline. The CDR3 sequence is CASSWGFGYGYTF. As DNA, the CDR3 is TGTGCCAGCAGCTGGGGTTTCGGCTATGGCTACACCTTC.

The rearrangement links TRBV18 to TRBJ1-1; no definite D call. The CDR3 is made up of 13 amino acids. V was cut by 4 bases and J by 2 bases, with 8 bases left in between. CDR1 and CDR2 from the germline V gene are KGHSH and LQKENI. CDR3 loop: CASSRGGNTEAFF. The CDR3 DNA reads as TGTGCCAGCTCACGTGGAGGAAACACTGAAGCTTTCTTT.

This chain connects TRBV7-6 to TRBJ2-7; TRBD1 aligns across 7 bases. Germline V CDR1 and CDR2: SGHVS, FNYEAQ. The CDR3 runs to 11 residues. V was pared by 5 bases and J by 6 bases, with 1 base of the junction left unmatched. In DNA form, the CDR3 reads TGTGCCAGCAGCACAGGGGCCGAGCAGTACTTC. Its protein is CASSTGAEQYF.

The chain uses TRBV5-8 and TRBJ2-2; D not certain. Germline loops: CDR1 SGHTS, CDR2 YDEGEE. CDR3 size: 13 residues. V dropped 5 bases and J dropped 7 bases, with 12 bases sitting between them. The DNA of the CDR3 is TGTGCCAGCAGGAAAGGACGCAGCGGGGAGCTGTTTTTT. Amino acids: CASRKGRSGELFF.

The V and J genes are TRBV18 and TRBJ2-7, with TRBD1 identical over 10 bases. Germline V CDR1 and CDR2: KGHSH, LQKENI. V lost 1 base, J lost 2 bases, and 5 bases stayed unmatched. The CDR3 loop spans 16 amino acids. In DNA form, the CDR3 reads TGTGCCAGCTCACCACGTTCCGGGACAGGGGCCTACGAGCAGTACTTC. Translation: CASSPRSGTGAYEQYF.

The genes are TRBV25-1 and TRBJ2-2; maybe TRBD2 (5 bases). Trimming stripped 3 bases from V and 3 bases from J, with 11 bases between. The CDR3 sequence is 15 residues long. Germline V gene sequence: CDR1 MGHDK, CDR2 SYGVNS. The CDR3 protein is CASSDQRGYTGELFF. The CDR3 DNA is TGTGCCAGCAGTGACCAACGCGGGTACACCGGGGAGCTGTTTTTT.

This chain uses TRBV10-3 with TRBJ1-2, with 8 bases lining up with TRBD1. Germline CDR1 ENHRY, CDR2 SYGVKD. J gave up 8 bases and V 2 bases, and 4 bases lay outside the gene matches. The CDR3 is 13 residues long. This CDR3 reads CAISEQGARGYTF. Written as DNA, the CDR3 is TGTGCCATCAGTGAGCAGGGGGCGAGGGGCTACACCTTC.

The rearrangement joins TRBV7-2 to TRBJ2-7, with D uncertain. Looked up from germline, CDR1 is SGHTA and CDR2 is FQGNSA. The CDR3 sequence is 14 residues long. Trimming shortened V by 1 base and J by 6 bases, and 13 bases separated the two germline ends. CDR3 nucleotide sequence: TGTGCCAGCAGCTTAGATCCCGGGCTGGGCGAGCAGTACTTC. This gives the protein CASSLDPGLGEQYF.